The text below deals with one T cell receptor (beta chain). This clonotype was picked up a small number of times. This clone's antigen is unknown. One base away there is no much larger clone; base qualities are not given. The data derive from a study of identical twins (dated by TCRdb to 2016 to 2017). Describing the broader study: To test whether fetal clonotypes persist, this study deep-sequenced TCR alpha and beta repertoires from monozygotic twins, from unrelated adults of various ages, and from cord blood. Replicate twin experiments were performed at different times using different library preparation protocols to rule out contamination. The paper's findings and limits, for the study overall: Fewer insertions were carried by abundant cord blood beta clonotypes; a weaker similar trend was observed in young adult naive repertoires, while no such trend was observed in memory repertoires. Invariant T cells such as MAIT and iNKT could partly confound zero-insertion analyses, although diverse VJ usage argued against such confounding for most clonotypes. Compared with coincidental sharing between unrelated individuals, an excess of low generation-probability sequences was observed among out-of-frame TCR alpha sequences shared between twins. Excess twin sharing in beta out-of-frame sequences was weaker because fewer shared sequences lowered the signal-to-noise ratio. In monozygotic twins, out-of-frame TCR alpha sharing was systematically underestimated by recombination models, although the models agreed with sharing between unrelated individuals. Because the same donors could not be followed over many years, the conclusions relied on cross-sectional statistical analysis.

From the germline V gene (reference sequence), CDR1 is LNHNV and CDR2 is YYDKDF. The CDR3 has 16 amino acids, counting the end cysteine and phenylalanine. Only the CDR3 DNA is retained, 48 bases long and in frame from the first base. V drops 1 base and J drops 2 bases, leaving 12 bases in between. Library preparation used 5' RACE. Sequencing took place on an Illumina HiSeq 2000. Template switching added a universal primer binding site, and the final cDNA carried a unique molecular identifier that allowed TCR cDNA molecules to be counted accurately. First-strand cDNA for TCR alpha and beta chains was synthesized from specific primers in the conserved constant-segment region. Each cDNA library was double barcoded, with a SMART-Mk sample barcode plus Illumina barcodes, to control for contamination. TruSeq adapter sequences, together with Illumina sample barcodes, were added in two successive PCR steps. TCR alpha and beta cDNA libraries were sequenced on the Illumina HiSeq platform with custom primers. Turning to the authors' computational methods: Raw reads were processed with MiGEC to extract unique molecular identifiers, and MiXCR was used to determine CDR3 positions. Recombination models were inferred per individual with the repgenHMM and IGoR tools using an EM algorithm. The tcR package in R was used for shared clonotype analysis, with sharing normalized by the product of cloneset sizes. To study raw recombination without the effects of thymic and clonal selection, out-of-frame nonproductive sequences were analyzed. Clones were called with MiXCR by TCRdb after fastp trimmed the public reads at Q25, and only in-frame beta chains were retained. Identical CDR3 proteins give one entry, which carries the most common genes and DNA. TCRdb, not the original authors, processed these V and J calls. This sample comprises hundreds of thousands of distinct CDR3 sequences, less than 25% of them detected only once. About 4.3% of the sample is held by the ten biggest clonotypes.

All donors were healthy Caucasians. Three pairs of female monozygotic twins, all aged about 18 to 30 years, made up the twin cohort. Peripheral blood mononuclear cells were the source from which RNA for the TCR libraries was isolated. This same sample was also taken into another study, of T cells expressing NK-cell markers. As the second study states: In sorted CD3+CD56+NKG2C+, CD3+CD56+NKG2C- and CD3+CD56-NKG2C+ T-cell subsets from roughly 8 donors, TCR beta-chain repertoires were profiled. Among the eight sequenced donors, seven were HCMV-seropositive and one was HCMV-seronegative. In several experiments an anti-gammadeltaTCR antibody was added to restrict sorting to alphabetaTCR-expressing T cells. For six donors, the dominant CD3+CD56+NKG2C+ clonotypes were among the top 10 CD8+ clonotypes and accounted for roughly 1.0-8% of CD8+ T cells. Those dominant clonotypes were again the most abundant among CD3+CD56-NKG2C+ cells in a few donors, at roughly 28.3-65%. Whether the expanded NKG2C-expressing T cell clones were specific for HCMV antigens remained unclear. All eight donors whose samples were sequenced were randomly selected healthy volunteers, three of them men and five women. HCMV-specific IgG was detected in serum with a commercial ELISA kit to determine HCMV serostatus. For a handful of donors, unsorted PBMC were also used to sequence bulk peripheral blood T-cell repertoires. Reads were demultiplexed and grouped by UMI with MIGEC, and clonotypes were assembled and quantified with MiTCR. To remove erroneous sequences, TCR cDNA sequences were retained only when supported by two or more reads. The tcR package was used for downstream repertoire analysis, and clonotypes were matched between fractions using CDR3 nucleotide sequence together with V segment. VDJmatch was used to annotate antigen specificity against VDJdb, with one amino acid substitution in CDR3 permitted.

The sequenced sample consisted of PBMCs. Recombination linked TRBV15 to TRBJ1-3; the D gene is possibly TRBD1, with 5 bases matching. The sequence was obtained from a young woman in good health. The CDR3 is CATSRVVPGTGNTIYF. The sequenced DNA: TGTGCCACCAGCAGAGTCGTCCCAGGGACTGGAAACACCATATATTTT.